A selection of T cell receptor beta chains follows, all from one sample in a study of blood T cell repertoires in COVID-19. The table came from immunoSEQ multiplex PCR; TCRdb's copy has only in-frame clones and leaves some out. The data hold about 220,000 clones, with about 90% observed a single time. The sample consisted of peripheral blood. The source of these receptors is a middle-aged man with active or convalescent COVID-19. The CDR3 runs from the conserved cysteine through the conserved F or W. A D gene is named only where the DNA matches it firmly. The size entry is marked missing in some rows and otherwise reads once, few, many or a size class.

v_call: TRBV7-8; d_call: TRBD2; clone_size: .; j_call: TRBJ2-1; cdr3_aa: CAIGGGVYNEQFF; cdr3_nt: TGTGCCATCGGTGGGGGGGTATACAATGAGCAGTTCTTC
v_call: TRBV5-1; d_call: .; clone_size: .; j_call: TRBJ1-1; cdr3_aa: CASSFSRGNTEAFF; cdr3_nt: TGCGCCAGCAGCTTCTCCAGAGGGAACACTGAAGCTTTCTTT
v_call: TRBV28; d_call: .; clone_size: .; j_call: TRBJ1-1; cdr3_aa: CASSPPGGGDTEAFF; cdr3_nt: TGTGCCAGCAGTCCTCCAGGAGGAGGGGACACTGAAGCTTTCTTT
v_call: TRBV19; d_call: .; clone_size: .; j_call: TRBJ2-7; cdr3_aa: CASSPSRGSPDYEQYF; cdr3_nt: TGTGCCAGTAGTCCTTCCCGGGGGTCGCCCGACTACGAGCAGTACTTC
v_call: TRBV27; d_call: TRBD2; clone_size: .; j_call: TRBJ2-7; cdr3_aa: CASSLGLAARYEQYF; cdr3_nt: TGTGCCAGCAGTTTAGGACTAGCGGCGAGGTACGAGCAGTACTTC
v_call: TRBV7-9; d_call: .; clone_size: .; j_call: TRBJ1-1; cdr3_aa: CASSLAGKGPNTEAFF; cdr3_nt: TGTGCCAGCAGCTTAGCGGGTAAGGGGCCGAACACTGAAGCTTTCTTT
v_call: TRBV3-1/TRBV3-2; d_call: .; clone_size: .; j_call: TRBJ1-5; cdr3_aa: CASSQGGAGVVPQHF; cdr3_nt: TGTGCCAGCAGCCAGGGGGGGGCAGGAGTCGTGCCCCAGCATTTT
v_call: TRBV5-1; d_call: TRBD1; clone_size: .; j_call: TRBJ1-2; cdr3_aa: CASSALTGGRHGYTF; cdr3_nt: TGCGCCAGCAGCGCCTTGACAGGGGGCCGCCATGGCTACACCTTC
v_call: TRBV9; d_call: .; clone_size: .; j_call: TRBJ2-2; cdr3_aa: CASSLRTANTGELFF; cdr3_nt: TGTGCCAGCAGCCTACGGACAGCGAACACCGGGGAGCTGTTTTTT
v_call: TRBV27; d_call: .; clone_size: .; j_call: TRBJ2-4; cdr3_aa: CASSLSGRKNIQYF; cdr3_nt: TGTGCCAGCAGTTTATCGGGCCGAAAAAACATTCAGTACTTC
v_call: TRBV7-9; d_call: .; clone_size: .; j_call: TRBJ1-5; cdr3_aa: CASSSYREKGNQPQHF; cdr3_nt: TGTGCCAGCAGCTCATACAGGGAAAAGGGCAATCAGCCCCAGCATTTT
v_call: TRBV29-1; d_call: TRBD2; clone_size: .; j_call: TRBJ2-3; cdr3_aa: CSVAGGGATDTQYF; cdr3_nt: TGCAGCGTTGCCGGCGGGGGGGCCACAGATACGCAGTATTTT
v_call: TRBV5-5; d_call: .; clone_size: .; j_call: TRBJ1-1; cdr3_aa: CASSWDFKEMNTEAFF; cdr3_nt: TGTGCCAGCAGCTGGGACTTTAAGGAGATGAACACTGAAGCTTTCTTT
v_call: TRBV18; d_call: .; clone_size: .; j_call: TRBJ1-4; cdr3_aa: CATRREGEKLFF; cdr3_nt: TGTGCCACCCGCCGGGAGGGTGAAAAACTGTTTTTT
v_call: TRBV30; d_call: TRBD1; clone_size: .; j_call: TRBJ1-2; cdr3_aa: CAWSAQRHGVLQQIQGAYGYTF; cdr3_nt: TGTGCCTGGAGTGCACAACGTCATGGGGTTTTGCAACAAATACAGGGGGCTTATGGCTACACCTTC
v_call: TRBV6-4; d_call: TRBD1; clone_size: .; j_call: TRBJ2-3; cdr3_aa: CASSVQGAADTQYF; cdr3_nt: TGTGCCAGTTCCGTACAGGGGGCTGCAGATACGCAGTATTTT
v_call: TRBV28; d_call: .; clone_size: .; j_call: TRBJ1-2; cdr3_aa: CASSWGGRTNYGYTF; cdr3_nt: TGTGCCAGCAGTTGGGGAGGAAGGACTAACTATGGCTACACCTTC
v_call: TRBV27; d_call: TRBD2; clone_size: once; j_call: TRBJ2-7; cdr3_aa: CASRLVGGGNYEQYF; cdr3_nt: TGTGCCAGCAGGCTCGTCGGGGGGGGAAACTACGAGCAGTACTTC
v_call: TRBV5-1; d_call: .; clone_size: .; j_call: TRBJ2-3; cdr3_aa: CASSNGETSTDTQYF; cdr3_nt: TGCGCCAGCAGCAACGGAGAGACTAGCACAGATACGCAGTATTTT
v_call: TRBV6-1; d_call: .; clone_size: .; j_call: TRBJ1-4; cdr3_aa: CASSAGGTGTANEKLFF; cdr3_nt: TGTGCCAGCAGTGCAGGCGGCACCGGGACTGCGAATGAAAAACTGTTTTTT
v_call: TRBV28; d_call: .; clone_size: .; j_call: TRBJ1-1; cdr3_aa: CASRTRGVEAFF; cdr3_nt: TGTGCCAGCAGAACTCGGGGGGTTGAAGCTTTCTTT
v_call: TRBV6-2/TRBV6-3; d_call: .; clone_size: .; j_call: TRBJ1-6; cdr3_aa: CASSAGHSGLISPLHF; cdr3_nt: TGTGCCAGCAGTGCCGGACACAGTGGTTTAATCTCACCCCTCCACTTT
v_call: TRBV7-9; d_call: TRBD1; clone_size: .; j_call: TRBJ1-5; cdr3_aa: CASSVGQPGQPQHF; cdr3_nt: TGTGCCAGCAGCGTGGGACAGCCGGGTCAGCCCCAGCATTTT
v_call: TRBV5-1; d_call: TRBD2; clone_size: .; j_call: TRBJ2-7; cdr3_aa: CASTRTRGGAGDEQYF; cdr3_nt: TGCGCCAGCACCCGAACTCGCGGGGGGGCGGGGGACGAGCAGTACTTC
v_call: TRBV27; d_call: TRBD1; clone_size: .; j_call: TRBJ1-4; cdr3_aa: CASGRQGRNEKLFF; cdr3_nt: TGTGCCAGCGGCAGACAGGGTCGTAATGAAAAACTGTTTTTT
v_call: TRBV3-1/TRBV3-2; d_call: .; clone_size: .; j_call: TRBJ2-7; cdr3_aa: CASSQGEVPNQYF; cdr3_nt: TGTGCCAGCAGCCAAGGAGAGGTTCCAAATCAGTACTTC
v_call: TRBV18; d_call: TRBD1; clone_size: .; j_call: TRBJ2-2; cdr3_aa: CASSWDRGNTGELFF; cdr3_nt: TGTGCCAGCTCTTGGGACAGGGGGAACACCGGGGAGCTGTTTTTT
v_call: TRBV27; d_call: .; clone_size: few; j_call: TRBJ2-3; cdr3_aa: CASRRREGYLTDTQYF; cdr3_nt: TGTGCCAGCAGACGCCGCGAGGGATACCTCACAGATACGCAGTATTTT
v_call: TRBV2; d_call: .; clone_size: .; j_call: TRBJ2-3; cdr3_aa: CASTREGLGADTQYF; cdr3_nt: TGTGCCAGCACCAGGGAAGGCTTAGGGGCAGATACGCAGTATTTT
v_call: TRBV3-1/TRBV3-2; d_call: .; clone_size: .; j_call: TRBJ2-4; cdr3_aa: CASSQRDAKNIQYF; cdr3_nt: TGTGCCAGCAGCCAGCGGGATGCCAAAAACATTCAGTACTTC
v_call: TRBV27; d_call: .; clone_size: .; j_call: TRBJ1-1; cdr3_aa: CASSLHYGSNTEAFF; cdr3_nt: TGTGCCAGCAGTTTACACTACGGCTCGAACACTGAAGCTTTCTTT
v_call: TRBV30; d_call: TRBD2; clone_size: .; j_call: TRBJ2-1; cdr3_aa: CAWTSGRPSYNEQFF; cdr3_nt: TGTGCCTGGACTAGCGGGAGGCCTTCTTACAATGAGCAGTTCTTC
v_call: TRBV19; d_call: .; clone_size: .; j_call: TRBJ1-1; cdr3_aa: CASSTPLTPMNTEAFF; cdr3_nt: TGTGCCAGTAGTACCCCATTGACTCCAATGAACACTGAAGCTTTCTTT
v_call: TRBV27; d_call: .; clone_size: .; j_call: TRBJ2-1; cdr3_aa: CASEGGAYNEQFF; cdr3_nt: TGTGCCAGCGAAGGGGGGGCCTACAATGAGCAGTTCTTC
v_call: TRBV7-3; d_call: TRBD1; clone_size: once; j_call: TRBJ2-2; cdr3_aa: CASSIRRRTGDTGELFF; cdr3_nt: TGTGCCAGCAGCATACGACGCAGGACAGGGGACACCGGGGAGCTGTTTTTT
v_call: TRBV10-3; d_call: TRBD1; clone_size: once; j_call: TRBJ1-1; cdr3_aa: CAISESTGRGPTEAFF; cdr3_nt: TGTGCCATCAGTGAGTCGACCGGCAGGGGGCCCACTGAAGCTTTCTTT
v_call: TRBV28; d_call: TRBD2; clone_size: .; j_call: TRBJ2-7; cdr3_aa: CASSVGLAGVGEQYF; cdr3_nt: TGTGCCAGCAGTGTGGGACTAGCGGGAGTGGGAGAGCAGTACTTC
v_call: TRBV7-8; d_call: TRBD1; clone_size: .; j_call: TRBJ1-2; cdr3_aa: CASSLNTGQGMFLAGYTF; cdr3_nt: TGTGCCAGCAGCCTAAACACGGGACAGGGGATGTTCCTGGCTGGCTACACCTTC
v_call: TRBV5-1; d_call: .; clone_size: .; j_call: TRBJ1-5; cdr3_aa: CASSLWGRNNQPQHF; cdr3_nt: TGCGCCAGCAGCTTGTGGGGCAGGAACAATCAGCCCCAGCATTTT
v_call: TRBV28; d_call: TRBD2; clone_size: .; j_call: TRBJ2-7; cdr3_aa: CASSNQAGVASDLYEQYF; cdr3_nt: TGTGCCAGCAGTAACCAGGCGGGGGTAGCGTCAGACCTTTACGAGCAGTACTTC
v_call: TRBV4-1; d_call: TRBD1; clone_size: .; j_call: TRBJ1-2; cdr3_aa: CASSYRGNYGYTF; cdr3_nt: TGCGCCAGCAGCTACAGGGGAAACTATGGCTACACCTTC
v_call: TRBV10-3; d_call: .; clone_size: once; j_call: TRBJ1-6; cdr3_aa: CAIKRQRFDNSPLHF; cdr3_nt: TGTGCCATCAAGAGGCAGCGGTTTGATAATTCACCCCTCCACTTT
v_call: TRBV25-1; d_call: TRBD1; clone_size: .; j_call: TRBJ2-3; cdr3_aa: CASSTGQGATDTQYF; cdr3_nt: TGTGCCAGCAGTACGGGACAGGGTGCCACAGATACGCAGTATTTT
v_call: TRBV11-3; d_call: TRBD1; clone_size: .; j_call: TRBJ2-3; cdr3_aa: CASSLHRGDTQYF; cdr3_nt: TGTGCCAGCAGCTTGCACAGGGGGGATACGCAGTATTTT
v_call: TRBV9; d_call: TRBD2; clone_size: .; j_call: TRBJ2-1; cdr3_aa: CASSVAGLAGGEQFF; cdr3_nt: TGTGCCAGCAGCGTAGCTGGGCTAGCGGGAGGAGAGCAGTTCTTC
v_call: TRBV6-4; d_call: .; clone_size: .; j_call: TRBJ1-2; cdr3_aa: CASSERGGLGYTF; cdr3_nt: TGTGCCAGCAGTGAGCGGGGGGGCCTCGGCTACACCTTC
v_call: TRBV27; d_call: TRBD2; clone_size: .; j_call: TRBJ2-5; cdr3_aa: CASSGLGEGPQETQYF; cdr3_nt: TGTGCCAGCAGTGGGTTAGGGGAGGGGCCCCAAGAGACCCAGTACTTC
v_call: TRBV19; d_call: TRBD2; clone_size: .; j_call: TRBJ2-1; cdr3_aa: CASSIIGRGRNEQFF; cdr3_nt: TGTGCCAGTAGTATAATCGGGAGGGGACGGAATGAGCAGTTCTTC
v_call: TRBV14; d_call: TRBD2; clone_size: .; j_call: TRBJ2-5; cdr3_aa: CASSQGHLAGTSGFQETQYF; cdr3_nt: TGTGCCAGCAGCCAAGGACATCTTGCCGGGACTAGCGGCTTCCAAGAGACCCAGTACTTC
v_call: TRBV2; d_call: TRBD1; clone_size: .; j_call: TRBJ2-7; cdr3_aa: CASQAWRGGTSYEQYF; cdr3_nt: TGTGCCAGCCAGGCGTGGAGAGGGGGCACCTCCTACGAGCAGTACTTC
v_call: TRBV27; d_call: .; clone_size: .; j_call: TRBJ1-2; cdr3_aa: CASSLRRGLRGYTF; cdr3_nt: TGTGCCAGCAGTTTAAGGCGGGGTTTGAGGGGCTACACCTTC
v_call: TRBV19; d_call: .; clone_size: .; j_call: TRBJ1-5; cdr3_aa: CASSMGLNQPQHF; cdr3_nt: TGTGCCAGTAGTATGGGGCTCAATCAGCCCCAGCATTTT
v_call: TRBV3-1/TRBV3-2; d_call: .; clone_size: .; j_call: TRBJ1-1; cdr3_aa: CASSQAGTEAFF; cdr3_nt: TGTGCCAGCAGCCAAGCGGGGACTGAAGCTTTCTTT
v_call: TRBV9; d_call: .; clone_size: .; j_call: TRBJ2-1; cdr3_aa: CASSPGRAETYNEQFF; cdr3_nt: TGTGCCAGCAGCCCTGGCAGAGCGGAGACCTACAATGAGCAGTTCTTC
v_call: TRBV5-1; d_call: TRBD1; clone_size: .; j_call: TRBJ1-4; cdr3_aa: CASSGLQGVGEKLFF; cdr3_nt: TGCGCCAGCAGCGGACTACAGGGGGTCGGTGAAAAACTGTTTTTT
v_call: TRBV10-3; d_call: .; clone_size: .; j_call: TRBJ2-6; cdr3_aa: CAISEFGVSSGANVLTF; cdr3_nt: TGTGCCATCAGTGAGTTCGGGGTTTCCTCCGGGGCCAACGTCCTGACTTTC
v_call: TRBV3-1/TRBV3-2; d_call: TRBD1; clone_size: few; j_call: TRBJ2-6; cdr3_aa: CASSPFRQGGFSGANVLTF; cdr3_nt: TGTGCCAGCAGCCCCTTCAGACAGGGGGGATTTTCTGGGGCCAACGTCCTGACTTTC
v_call: TRBV6-5; d_call: TRBD1; clone_size: .; j_call: TRBJ2-7; cdr3_aa: CASRGDRWVEDEQYF; cdr3_nt: TGTGCCAGCAGGGGGGACAGATGGGTGGAAGACGAGCAGTACTTC
v_call: TRBV14; d_call: .; clone_size: .; j_call: TRBJ2-7; cdr3_aa: CASSQDGSYEQYF; cdr3_nt: TGTGCCAGCAGCCAAGATGGTAGCTACGAGCAGTACTTC
v_call: TRBV3-1/TRBV3-2; d_call: TRBD1; clone_size: .; j_call: TRBJ1-2; cdr3_aa: CASSGTRQGDGNGYTF; cdr3_nt: TGTGCCAGCAGCGGTACTCGACAGGGCGACGGGAATGGCTACACCTTC